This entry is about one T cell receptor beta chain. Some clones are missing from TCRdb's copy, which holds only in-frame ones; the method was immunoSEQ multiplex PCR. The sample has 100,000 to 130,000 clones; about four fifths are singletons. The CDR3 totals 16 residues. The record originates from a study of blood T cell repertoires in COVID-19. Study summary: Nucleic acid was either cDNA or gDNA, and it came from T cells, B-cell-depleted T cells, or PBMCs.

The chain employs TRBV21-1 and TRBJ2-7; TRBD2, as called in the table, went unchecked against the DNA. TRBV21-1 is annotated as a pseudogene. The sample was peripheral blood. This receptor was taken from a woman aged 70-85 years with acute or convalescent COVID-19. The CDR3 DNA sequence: TGTGCCAGCAGCAAAGATCGGCGGGAGCGCTCCTACGAGCAGTACTTC. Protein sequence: CASSKDRRERSYEQYF.